The clone carrying this T cell receptor (beta chain) was seen a handful of times. What it binds is not known. Scientists amplified the TCR beta CDR3 regions from RNA transcripts. Scientists carried out first-round RT-PCR using HTBI primers and then a second-round multiplex PCR. Via MiXCR, TCRdb re-called the multiplex PCR reads, giving one row per CDR3 protein. The sample yields approximately 1.2 million distinct CDR3 sequences, about two fifths seen once. Additional autoimmune diseases, uncontrolled infections, pregnancy or lactation disqualified patients. V shed 0 bases and J shed 4 bases, with 27 bases lying between them. Germline-derived CDR1 and CDR2 are SQVTM and ANQGSEA. CDR3 length: 19 amino acids. The sample is drawn from a study of Graves' ophthalmopathy and Graves' hyperthyroidism. On the study more broadly: Stable hyperthyroid donors showed no ophthalmopathy during 18 months follow-up. General study findings and limits: Blood also contained most of the expanded thyroid clonotypes above 0.001 frequency. Sensitivity of 55% to 71% and specificity of around 72% were achieved by the model that predicted ophthalmopathy progression.

The V and J genes are TRBV29-1 and TRBJ2-5; D is tentatively TRBD1 or TRBD2 (6 bases each). The specimen sequenced was peripheral blood or thyroid tissue (not recorded which). The origin of this receptor is an adult man with Graves' hyperthyroidism. The CDR3 protein is CSVEETGTEAFTALETQYF. DNA for the CDR3: TGCAGCGTTGAAGAAACAGGGACTGAAGCTTTCACGGCGTTAGAGACCCAGTACTTC.